This T cell receptor (beta chain) derives from a study of T cell responses to AZD1222 COVID-19 vaccine. Study as a whole: Second-dose recipients at about 4 or about 12 weeks were treated as one pooled group.

Assay: immunoSEQ multiplex PCR; the TCRdb copy retains only in-frame clones and omits some. Of approximately 110,000 clones listed, about 85% were seen once; the top ten hold 6.2%. Study-level findings and limits: Reportedly, nearly half of unique spike TCRs recognized epitopes outside B.1.351/B.1.1.7 mutations.

For this clone: Its antigen is currently unknown. This same CDR3 is encoded by further DNA sequences in the sample.

Germline V CDR1 and CDR2: KGHSH, LQKENI. Trimming pared 3 bases from V and 0 bases from J, leaving 6 bases between. There are 15 residues in the CDR3. The sequencing used peripheral blood, collected on day 0 of AZD1222 vaccination. This TCR came from an adult in good health. The chain links TRBV18 to TRBJ2-6; D may be TRBD1 (5 bases). The chain's CDR3 is CASSPDSSGANVLTF. The CDR3, as DNA: TGTGCCAGCTCACCCGACAGCTCTGGGGCCAACGTCCTGACTTTC.